This TCR beta chain was recovered during a study of cytomegalovirus exposure and HLA in healthy donors. In the study overall: In a later analysis, it was reported that the 120 or so validation repertoires had been produced on the same platform as the roughly 700 repertoires belonging to the first cohort. Notes on the study in general: The majority of TCR sequences were rare, yet some public TCRs appeared in many donors. According to reports, the classifier identified cytomegalovirus status with high specificity and sensitivity. Associated with cytomegalovirus, according to the listing, were around 160 TCR beta chains.

Generated by immunoSEQ multiplex PCR, the TCRdb table keeps only in-frame clones and is missing some. The sample carries about 120,000 clones, approximately 81% recorded once. Of note for this clone: The antigen remains undetermined.

The junction had 6 bases not matched to a gene; V was cut back by 7 bases and J by 2 bases. Germline V gene sequence: CDR1 ENHRY, CDR2 SYGVKD. This CDR3 contains 14 residues. The V and J genes are TRBV10-3 and TRBJ1-2; TRBD1 aligns across 8 bases. Sample: PBMCs. This TCR was sampled from a woman in her thirties in good health and CMV-seronegative. CDR3 nucleotides: TGTGCCATCATGGGGACAGGTACCAACTATGGCTACACCTTC. Amino acids: CAIMGTGTNYGYTF.